This is a list of T cell receptor beta chains from one sample in a study of T cell responses to AZD1222 COVID-19 vaccine. Sequenced by immunoSEQ multiplex PCR; TCRdb stores in-frame clones only, minus some. The repertoire consists of around 130,000 clones, with around 90% occurring once and the leading ten covering roughly 1%. This specimen was peripheral blood, taken 28 days after the second AZD1222 dose. The source of these receptors is an adult who received the AZD1222 COVID-19 vaccine. CDR3s include the opening cysteine and the closing phenylalanine or tryptophan. A D gene is named only where the DNA matches it firmly. Not all rows give a size; the values are once, few, many and, for expanded clones, a class.

>.|.|TRBJ1-6|TRBV2
TGTGCCAGCAGTGAGAGTCTTCCCCCAAATTCACCCCTCCACTTT
CASSESLPPNSPLHF
>TRBD1|.|TRBJ2-7|TRBV27
TGTGCCAGCAGTTTTCTAGGGGGACAGGGGGGCGAGCAGTACTTC
CASSFLGGQGGEQYF
>TRBD1|.|TRBJ2-7|TRBV5-1
TGCGCCAGCAGCCTTGGACAGGCGAATTCCTACGAGCAGTACTTC
CASSLGQANSYEQYF
>TRBD2|.|TRBJ2-3|TRBV4-3
TGCGCCAGCAGCCAAGGCTCTAGCGGGGGGGCCGCAGATACGCAGTATTTT
CASSQGSSGGAADTQYF
>TRBD1|once|TRBJ2-1|TRBV10-2
TGCGCCAGCAGGGCGGGACAGGGGAGGAATGAGCAGTTCTTC
CASRAGQGRNEQFF
>TRBD1|.|TRBJ1-2|TRBV14
TGTGCCAGCAGCCATCTCCGGGACAGGGGTTATGGCTACACCTTC
CASSHLRDRGYGYTF
>TRBD1|few|TRBJ2-1|TRBV7-6
TGTGCCAGCAGCTCCGGACAGGGGGGAAGAAATGAGCAGTTCTTC
CASSSGQGGRNEQFF
>.|.|TRBJ2-3|TRBV21-1
TGTGCCAGCAGCCTACTACCAGATACGCAGTATTTT
CASSLLPDTQYF
>TRBD1|.|TRBJ2-1|TRBV24-1
TGTGCCACCAGCAAACTTCTGGGGACAGGGCACAATGAGCAGTTCTTC
CATSKLLGTGHNEQFF
>TRBD1|once|TRBJ1-1|TRBV30
TGTGCCTGGAGCGGGACAGGGAACACTGAAGCTTTCTTT
CAWSGTGNTEAFF
>.|.|TRBJ1-4|TRBV7-6
TGTGCCAGCAGCCAAGCCGGGGGATCGGGCGAAAAACTGTTTTTT
CASSQAGGSGEKLFF
>.|.|TRBJ1-4|TRBV5-5
TGTGCCAGCAAAATCGGGGGGCATAATGAAAAACTGTTTTTT
CASKIGGHNEKLFF
>.|.|TRBJ1-6|TRBV6-5
TGTGCCAGCAGTCAGACAGAACTCTATAATTCACCCCTCCACTTT
CASSQTELYNSPLHF
>.|.|TRBJ1-5|TRBV4-3
TGCGCCAGCAGCCAAGATCTACGTAGCAATCAGCCCCAGCATTTT
CASSQDLRSNQPQHF
>.|once|TRBJ1-6|TRBV9
TGTGCCAGCAGCCCCGGGGGGGACCCTAATTCACCCCTCCACTTT
CASSPGGDPNSPLHF
>.|.|TRBJ1-1|TRBV29-1
TGCAGCGTTGAGCGACAGTCGGGGGCTTTCTTT
CSVERQSGAFF
>.|.|TRBJ1-6|TRBV7-8
TGTGCCAGCAGCTTGGGGGGGCCGTCCTATAATTCACCCCTCCACTTT
CASSLGGPSYNSPLHF
>.|.|TRBJ1-5|TRBV5-1
TGCGCCAGCAGCCCCAGTGGAGGGGGCAATCAGCCCCAGCATTTT
CASSPSGGGNQPQHF
>.|.|TRBJ2-7|TRBV2
TGTGCCAGCACGAAATTAATAGCGGCCTCCGAGCAGTACTTC
CASTKLIAASEQYF
>TRBD1|.|TRBJ1-1|TRBV24-1
TGTGCCACCCAAGCAGTCCGGGACAGGGAGGGGGAGAACACTGAAGCTTTCTTT
CATQAVRDREGENTEAFF
>.|few|TRBJ1-2|TRBV9
TGTGCCAGCAGCGTGGGTCCAACTAACTATGGCTACACCTTC
CASSVGPTNYGYTF
>.|.|TRBJ1-3|TRBV7-2
TGTGCCAGCAGTTTTACCCCAAACTCTGGAAACACCATATATTTT
CASSFTPNSGNTIYF
>TRBD1|.|TRBJ2-7|TRBV7-8
TGTGCCAGCAGCTTAGGGACAGGGGGCGTCGGCGAGCAGTACTTC
CASSLGTGGVGEQYF
>TRBD2|.|TRBJ2-1|TRBV11-3
TGTGCCAGCAGCCTGGGACTAGCGGGGGGCTACCTGGGGCATGAGCAGTTCTTC
CASSLGLAGGYLGHEQFF
>TRBD1|.|TRBJ1-1|TRBV6-2/TRBV6-3
TGTGCCAGCAGCGGCGGGACAGGGTGGGGGAACACTGAAGCTTTCTTT
CASSGGTGWGNTEAFF
>.|.|TRBJ2-2|TRBV3-1/TRBV3-2
TGTGCCAGCAGCCAATGTCTTGGCGAAAACACCGGGGAGCTGTTTTTT
CASSQCLGENTGELFF
>.|once|TRBJ1-4|TRBV7-2
TGTGCCAGCAGCTTAGTCATAAATGAAAAACTGTTTTTT
CASSLVINEKLFF
>.|.|TRBJ2-3|TRBV5-1
TGCGCCAGCAGCTTGGACCTCAGCACCGGGACCTCTACGCAGTATTTT
CASSLDLSTGTSTQYF
>.|.|TRBJ2-5|TRBV6-5
TGTGCCAGCGGGGGCTACCAAGAGACCCAGTACTTC
CASGGYQETQYF
>TRBD1|.|TRBJ1-5|TRBV16
TGTGCCAGCAGCCCTGAAATCGGGACAGGGGGCCCCGCTAGCAATCAGCCCCAGCATTTT
CASSPEIGTGGPASNQPQHF
>.|.|TRBJ2-3|TRBV3-1/TRBV3-2
TGTGCCAGCAGCCAGAACCGGGAACGCACAGATACGCAGTATTTT
CASSQNRERTDTQYF
>.|.|TRBJ2-2|TRBV10-2
TGCGCCAGCAGTTGGACAGAGAACACCGGGGAGCTGTTTTTT
CASSWTENTGELFF
>TRBD2|.|TRBJ2-3|TRBV18
TGTGCCAGCTCCAGCTCCCTTAGCGGGGCTGGGGCTAGCACAGATACGCAGTATTTT
CASSSSLSGAGASTDTQYF
>TRBD1|.|TRBJ1-2|TRBV9
TGTGCCAGCAGCCCGCGACAGGGGCAGGACTATGGCTACACCTTC
CASSPRQGQDYGYTF
>.|.|TRBJ1-1|TRBV19
TGTGCCAGTAGTATGGGCACTTGGAACACTGAAGCTTTCTTT
CASSMGTWNTEAFF
>.|.|TRBJ2-7|TRBV7-2
TGTGCCAGCAGCTTAGGGTCCTACGAGCAGTACTTC
CASSLGSYEQYF
>.|.|TRBJ2-7|TRBV28
TGTGCCAGCAGTTTATGGGGGGGGCGGTCAGCGAACTCCTACGAGCAGTACTTC
CASSLWGGRSANSYEQYF
>.|once|TRBJ1-1|TRBV27
TGTGCCAGCAGTCCTCGGTGGGGGGATGAAGCTTTCTTT
CASSPRWGDEAFF
>.|.|TRBJ1-1|TRBV7-9
TGTGCCAGCAGCTTAGATAGGGGGGCGGAAGCTTTCTTT
CASSLDRGAEAFF
>.|.|TRBJ1-2|TRBV2
TGTGCCAGCAGTGTCCGGGGGCAAGACTATGGCTACACCTTC
CASSVRGQDYGYTF
>.|.|TRBJ1-2|TRBV19
TGTGCCAGTAGTCAAACAGGGTGGAACTATGGCTACACCTTC
CASSQTGWNYGYTF
>TRBD1|.|TRBJ1-5|TRBV27
TGTGCCAGCAGTTTATCACAGGGGGCCCTGAGGGTTGGCAATCAGCCCCAGCATTTT
CASSLSQGALRVGNQPQHF
>.|.|TRBJ2-7|TRBV6-5
TGTGCCAGCGGCCTAAGGGGGGCTTGGTACGAGCAGTACTTC
CASGLRGAWYEQYF
>.|.|TRBJ2-6|TRBV18
TGTGCCAGCTCACCCGGACTCTCTGGGGCCAACGTCCTGACTTTC
CASSPGLSGANVLTF
>TRBD1|.|TRBJ2-6|TRBV4-3
TGCGCCAGCAGCCACCGACAGGGGAGTGGGGCCAACGTCCTGACTTTC
CASSHRQGSGANVLTF